The 25 T cell receptor beta chains below were found in one sample sequenced in a study of CD8+ T cells in alopecia areata. The treatment here: oral pan-JAK inhibitor, 5-10 mg twice daily. TCR sequencing used cDNA made by reverse transcription of extracted RNA. The table came from immunoSEQ multiplex PCR; TCRdb's copy has only in-frame clones and leaves some out. The profile covers around 200,000 clones, with approximately 55% appearing a single time and 10% to 12% taken by the ten largest. The sequencing used CD8+ T cells sorted from blood, collected at week 24, from a patient treated with tofacitinib. The receptor set was obtained from a human donor with alopecia areata.

This clone was recorded a few times. As DNA, the CDR3 is TGCGCCAGCACCTCCCTGAGGACAGTCCCCTACGAGCAGTACTTC. Translating gives CASTSLRTVPYEQYF. The J gene is TRBJ2-7, the V gene TRBV23-1; TRBD1 is a possible D gene (6 bases). TRBV23-1 qualifies as an ORF whose function is uncertain. Trimming cost V 7 bases and J 2 bases, with 18 bases left between them. This CDR3 region has 15 residues.

This clone was picked up one time. The chain uses TRBV2 and TRBJ1-6; D remains unclear. Per the germline V gene, CDR1 is SNHLY and CDR2 is FYNNEI. The CDR3 totals 16 residues. V shed 7 bases and J shed 0 bases, with 13 bases lying between them. CDR3 residues: CASNPSVSSYNSPLHF. CDR3 in DNA: TGTGCCAGCAACCCTTCGGTTAGCTCCTATAATTCACCCCTCCACTTT.

The J gene is TRBJ1-1, the V gene TRBV9, with 7 bases lining up with TRBD1. Per germline, CDR1 SGDLS and CDR2 YYNGEE. V gave up 3 bases and J gave up 0 bases; unmatched junction bases: 5. The CDR3 has 15 amino acids. The CDR3 DNA is TGTGCCAGCAGCGCTTCGGGACAGCTGAACACTGAAGCTTTCTTT. Its protein is CASSASGQLNTEAFF.

This clone appeared once. The chain has TRBV14 and TRBJ2-7, with 8 bases that match TRBD1. The length of the CDR3 is 15 residues. V lost 4 bases to trimming and J lost 2 bases; unmatched junction nucleotides: 7. In germline, CDR1 is SGHDN, CDR2 FVKESK. CDR3 coding DNA: TGTGCCAGCAGCCTTCGAGACAGGGGAACCTACGAGCAGTACTTC. Translated: CASSLRDRGTYEQYF.

The J gene is TRBJ2-1, the V gene TRBV9; D unclear. CDR1 and CDR2 (germline): SGDLS, YYNGEE. The CDR3 is 13 amino acids. V lost 6 bases to trimming and J lost 8 bases, with 15 bases between them. Written as DNA, the CDR3 is TGTGCCAGCAATCCGCCCCCTATGGATGAGCAGTTCTTC. This translates into CASNPPPMDEQFF.

The genes are TRBV25-1 and TRBJ2-7, with D uncertain. The V gene's germline CDR1 is MGHDK and CDR2 SYGVNS. Deletions cut 7 bases from V and 8 bases from J, with 9 bases between. CDR3 length: 10 residues. The CDR3 sequence: CASMGGQQYF. The CDR3 DNA is TGTGCCAGCATGGGCGGCCAGCAGTACTTC.

In its sample, this clone was seen a few times. The chain joins TRBV29-1 to TRBJ1-1; TRBD1 aligns across 9 bases. The V and J ends lost 3 bases and 3 bases, in that order; junction bases with no gene match: 2. The CDR3 is 13 residues long. Germline lookup yields CDR1 SQVTM and CDR2 ANQGSEA. This CDR3 is CSVETGGDTEAFF. The CDR3 coding sequence is TGCAGCGTTGAGACAGGGGGAGACACTGAAGCTTTCTTT. The full variable domain, its missing parts supplied by reference TRBV29-1 and TRBJ1-1, is SAVISQKPSRDICQRGTSLTIQCQVDSQVTMMFWYRQQPGQSLTLIATANQGSEATYESGFVIDKFPISRPNLTFSTLTVSNMSPEDSSIYLCSVETGGDTEAFFGQGTRLTVV.

The chain has TRBV5-6 and TRBJ1-1; D uncertain. V was clipped by 3 bases and J by 6 bases, with 15 bases between them. This CDR3 has 14 residues. Germline V gene sequence: CDR1 SGHDT, CDR2 YYEEEE. Here the CDR3 reads CASSYPGGRAEAFF. CDR3 sequence (DNA): TGTGCCAGCAGCTACCCGGGTGGGAGGGCTGAAGCTTTCTTT.

This clone was counted ten times or more. This chain uses TRBV23-1 with TRBJ1-1; D gene unclear. TRBV23-1 has ORF status, its function being uncertain. Trimming took 11 bases from V and 0 from J, leaving 7 bases between them. The CDR3 runs to 11 residues. The CDR3, as DNA: TGCGCCTCAAATATGAACACTGAAGCTTTCTTT. Protein product: CASNMNTEAFF.

This clone was counted a few times. The chain has TRBV29-1 and TRBJ2-2; D is uncertain. The germline V gene has CDR1 SQVTM and CDR2 ANQGSEA. V shed 4 bases and J shed 0 bases, with 12 bases lying between them. CDR3 length: 15 amino acids. The CDR3 DNA reads as TGCAGCGTTGGTGACACGATTACGAACACCGGGGAGCTGTTTTTT. Translated, it gives CSVGDTITNTGELFF.

The gene calls are TRBV27 and TRBJ2-7, with TRBD1 identical over 9 bases. CDR3 length equals 15 residues. Looked up from germline, CDR1 is MNHEY and CDR2 is SMNVEV (reference sequence). The V segment lost 7 bases and the J segment 7 bases; nucleotides outside the gene matches: 14. In DNA form, the CDR3 reads TGTGCCAGCACCCCCCCGGGACAGGGCTACAGGGAGCAGTACTTC. It specifies CASTPPGQGYREQYF.

The V and J genes are TRBV4-3 and TRBJ2-3; 8 bases line up with TRBD1. The CDR3 length is 16 residues. Germline V CDR1 and CDR2: LGHNA, YSLEER. After removal of 4 bases from V and 0 bases from J, the junction contained 6 bases not matched to a gene. The CDR3 sequence is CASSPLTGVSTDTQYF. For the CDR3, the DNA is TGCGCCAGCAGCCCCCTGACAGGGGTTAGCACAGATACGCAGTATTTT.

The V call is TRBV6-6, the J call TRBJ1-1; a possible D gene is TRBD1 (5 bases). The CDR3 is 14 residues long. Trimming left V 4 bases short and J 4 bases short, with 13 bases between. Germline values: CDR1 MNHNY, CDR2 SVGAGI (reference sequence). The CDR3 DNA is TGTGCCAGCAGTTCCCTACAGGTCGTCACTGAAGCTTTCTTT. Translation: CASSSLQVVTEAFF.

In this sample, this clone turned up a few times. An end of the junction does not agree with germline; a read error may underlie this. The chain couples TRBV29-1 to TRBJ2-7; D is ambiguous. CDR1 is SQVTM and CDR2 is ANQGSEA in the germline V gene. This CDR3 has 11 amino acids. CDR3 protein: CSVEAENEQYF. CDR3 DNA: TGCAGCGTAGAAGCAGAAAACGAGCAGTACTTC.

This clone was counted only a few times. This chain connects TRBV6-5 to TRBJ1-2, with no clear D. This CDR3 spans 12 amino acids. The V gene lost 2 bases and the J gene lost 4 bases, with 5 bases spanning the gap. Germline CDR1 MNHEY, CDR2 SVGAGI. Here the CDR3 DNA reads TGTGCCAGCAGTTACACCTCCTATGGCTACACCTTC. Its translation: CASSYTSYGYTF.

This clone has only a few counts. The chain employs TRBV7-6 and TRBJ1-1, with D tentatively TRBD1 (5 bases). The V and J ends lost 1 base and 4 bases respectively, with 7 bases between them. Germline CDR1 reads SGHVS; CDR2 reads FNYEAQ. The CDR3 extends over 13 amino acids. DNA for the CDR3: TGTGCCAGCAGCTTAGGCAGGGCCACTGAAGCTTTCTTT. Translation: CASSLGRATEAFF.

The V call is TRBV29-1, the J call TRBJ1-2; 9 bases fit TRBD1. The trim removed 3 bases at V and 8 bases at J, leaving 10 bases unmatched. This CDR3 region has 14 residues. Germline V gene sequence: CDR1 SQVTM, CDR2 ANQGSEA. CDR3 region: CSVDRTGDFGGYTF. CDR3 DNA: TGCAGCGTTGACCGGACAGGGGATTTTGGCGGCTACACCTTC.

J is TRBJ2-7 and V is TRBV13; a possible D gene is TRBD1 (5 bases). Trimming removed 1 base from V and 0 bases from J, with 10 bases in between. Germline V gene lookup returns CDR1 PRHDT and CDR2 FYEKMQ (reference sequence). The CDR3 is 15 residues long. The CDR3 region has the DNA TGTGCCAGCAGCTTAGATGGCCAGGGCTCCTACGAGCAGTACTTC. The encoded protein is CASSLDGQGSYEQYF.

CDR3 nucleotide sequence: TGTGCCAGCAGTAGGAACGCCGGGGAGTCCATCCACTTT. Translating it yields CASSRNAGESIHF. The V gene is TRBV27, the J gene TRBJ1-6; no definite D call. V was cut by 5 bases and J by 17 bases, with 19 bases left in between. The CDR3 extends over 13 amino acids. Germline CDR1 MNHEY, CDR2 SMNVEV (reference sequence).

The J gene is TRBJ2-3, the V gene TRBV9; D unclear. CDR3 length equals 12 residues. Germline-derived CDR1 and CDR2 are SGDLS and YYNGEE. V gave up 3 bases and J gave up 4 bases, with 6 bases separating them. The CDR3 region has the DNA TGTGCCAGCAGCGCCAGACCAGATACGCAGTATTTT. It specifies CASSARPDTQYF.

The rearrangement links TRBV7-8 to TRBJ1-2; D not resolved. This CDR3 has 13 amino acids. Germline V gene lookup returns CDR1 SGHVS and CDR2 FQNEAQ. V shed 1 base and J shed 4 bases, with 7 bases lying between them. The CDR3 region has the DNA TGTGCCAGCAGCTTAGGTGCATCCTATGGCTACACCTTC. Translation gives CASSLGASYGYTF.

This chain links TRBV7-9 with TRBJ2-5; D unresolved. The V gene lost 5 bases and the J gene lost 5 bases, with 18 bases spanning the gap. The CDR3 runs to 15 residues. Germline CDR1 SEHNR, CDR2 FQNEAQ (reference sequence). This chain's CDR3 is CASSARPNVAETQYF. The CDR3 DNA sequence: TGTGCCAGCAGCGCCCGACCCAATGTGGCCGAGACCCAGTACTTC. The complete variable domain, with remaining parts taken from reference TRBV7-9 and TRBJ2-5, reads DTGVSQNPRHKITKRGQNVTFRCDPISEHNRLYWYRQTLGQGPEFLTYFQNEAQLEKSRLLSDRFSAERPKGSFSTLEIQRTEQGDSAMYLCASSARPNVAETQYFGPGTRLLVL.

The chain has TRBV7-8 and TRBJ2-1, with TRBD2 as a possible D gene (6 bases). The CDR3 runs 16 residues. V was cut by 3 bases and J by 0 bases, with 12 bases left in between. Germline V gene sequence: CDR1 SGHVS, CDR2 FQNEAQ. CDR3 bases: TGTGCCAGCAGCTTTCCCGGGAGATACTCCTACAATGAGCAGTTCTTC. Protein product: CASSFPGRYSYNEQFF.

CDR3: CATRGQGPEAFF. The DNA of the CDR3 is TGTGCCACCAGAGGACAGGGGCCCGAAGCTTTCTTT. The gene calls are TRBV15 and TRBJ1-1, with 9 bases aligning to TRBD1. V trimming: 6 bases; J trimming: 8 bases; junction bases outside the gene matches: 4. The length of the CDR3 is 12 residues. The germline V gene has CDR1 LNHNV and CDR2 YYDKDF (reference sequence).

The V gene is TRBV13, the J gene TRBJ1-1; D remains ambiguous. This CDR3 is built from 12 residues. The V and J ends lost 4 bases and 3 bases respectively, with 6 bases between them. Germline lookup yields CDR1 PRHDT and CDR2 FYEKMQ (reference sequence). This chain's CDR3 is CASSSLDTEAFF. CDR3 coding DNA: TGTGCCAGCAGCTCTTTGGACACTGAAGCTTTCTTT.